These 29 T cell receptor beta chains originate from one sample sequenced in a study of blood T cell repertoires in COVID-19 (TCRdb year 2020). Library preparation was by the immunoSEQ multiplex PCR assay. This is the immuneACCESS table as TCRdb keeps it, with only in-frame sequences that have V and J called. A part of the clones is gone; compared with another copy, unresolved V genes explain less than half, and the rest is unexplained. This sample is represented by hundreds of thousands of clones; roughly 89% of them were singletons. The ten biggest clones cover approximately 6.2% of the sample. Sequences were obtained from peripheral blood. These receptors came from a man in his 60s who had recovered from COVID-19.

The gene calls are TRBV3-1 (or the pseudogene TRBV3-2) and TRBJ1-1, with 7 positions matching TRBD1. The CDR3 has 14 residues. V lost 3 bases to trimming and J lost 6 bases; unmatched junction nucleotides: 7. CDR1 is LGHDT and CDR2 is YNNKEL in the germline V gene (reference sequence). This CDR3 reads CASSHDSQGAEAFF. DNA of the CDR3: TGTGCCAGCAGCCACGACAGCCAGGGGGCTGAAGCTTTCTTT.

The V and J genes are TRBV5-4 and TRBJ1-1; no definite D call. Trimming pared 4 bases from V and 0 bases from J, leaving 10 bases between. This CDR3 has 14 amino acids. In germline, CDR1 is SGHNT, CDR2 YYREEE (reference sequence). The CDR3 bases are TGTGCCAGCAGCCCTCGGCGGGTGAACACTGAAGCTTTCTTT. It codes for CASSPRRVNTEAFF.

The chain joins TRBV10-3 to TRBJ2-2, with TRBD2 matching 13 bases. The V gene end was trimmed by 4 bases and the J gene end by 4 bases; junction bases not matched to a gene: 12. The germline CDR1 and CDR2 sequences are ENHRY and SYGVKD. The CDR3 consists of 19 residues. CDR3 sequence (DNA): TGTGCCATCAGTGGAAACGAGGGACTAGCGGGAATCACCACCGGGGAGCTGTTTTTT. Translating it yields CAISGNEGLAGITTGELFF.

V is TRBV7-2 and J is TRBJ2-3; unclear D gene. This CDR3 has 13 amino acids. V dropped 4 bases and J dropped 1 base, with 6 bases sitting between them. Germline V lookup: CDR1 SGHTA, CDR2 FQGNSA. CDR3 sequence: CASSYRGTDTQYF. CDR3 nucleotide sequence: TGTGCCAGCAGCTACAGAGGCACAGATACGCAGTATTTT. Full variable domain (remainder filled in from reference TRBV7-2 and TRBJ2-3): GAGVSQSPSNKVTEKGKDVELRCDPISGHTALYWYRQSLGQGLEFLIYFQGNSAPDKSGLPSDRFSAERTGGSVSTLTIQRTQQEDSAVYLCASSYRGTDTQYFGPGTRLTVL.

This chain links TRBV6-4 with TRBJ1-2; 8 bases are a match to TRBD1. Germline V lookup: CDR1 MRHNA, CDR2 SNTAGT. The CDR3 is 15 amino acids. Losses at the gene ends were 6 bases for V and 8 bases for J; bases not matched to a gene: 14. In DNA form, the CDR3 reads TGTGCCAGCAGCCTCGATGGGGGACAGGCTATCGGCTACACCTTC. Its translation: CASSLDGGQAIGYTF.

This clone was seen a handful of times. This chain links TRBV18 with TRBJ1-1; D is undetermined. The CDR3 runs to 14 residues. Trimming took off 2 bases at V and 1 base at J, with 8 bases between the two ends. CDR1 is KGHSH, CDR2 LQKENI, per germline. The CDR3 nucleotides read TGTGCCAGCTCACCATTAATGGCGAACACTGAAGCTTTCTTT. This codes for CASSPLMANTEAFF. Combining the CDR3 with reference TRBV18 and TRBJ1-1 gives the whole variable domain NAGVMQNPRHLVRRRGQEARLRCSPMKGHSHVYWYRQLPEEGLKFMVYLQKENIIDESGMPKERFSAEFPKEGPSILRIQQVVRGDSAAYFCASSPLMANTEAFFGQGTRLTVV.

This chain links TRBV6-4 with TRBJ2-3, with 7 bases aligning to TRBD2. Trimming at V came to 8 bases and at J to 0 bases, leaving 2 bases not matched to a gene. The germline V gene encodes CDR1 MRHNA and CDR2 SNTAGT. This CDR3 contains 13 residues. This CDR3 is CASRRESTDTQYF. CDR3 sequence (DNA): TGTGCCAGCCGGCGGGAGAGCACAGATACGCAGTATTTT.

The V call is TRBV29-1, the J call TRBJ2-6; the D gene is possibly TRBD1 (5 bases). The V end was cut by 5 bases, the J end by 4 bases, with 21 bases between. The CDR3 totals 17 residues. Germline V gene data show CDR1 as SQVTM and CDR2 as ANQGSEA. CDR3 bases: TGCAGCGTTCAAACAGGCGTCCGCCCCGACGGGGCCAACGTCCTGACTTTC. Its protein is CSVQTGVRPDGANVLTF.

The V call is TRBV9, the J call TRBJ2-6, with D perhaps matching TRBD1 (5 bases). The CDR3 length is 18 residues. Germline CDR1 reads SGDLS; CDR2 reads YYNGEE. The V end lost 4 bases, the J end lost 1 base, and 18 bases lay between the germline ends. The CDR3: CASSPQGITYSGANVLTF. In nucleotides, the CDR3 is TGTGCCAGCAGCCCCCAGGGCATTACTTATTCTGGGGCCAACGTCCTGACTTTC.

There are a few counts of this clone. The chain combines TRBV15 with TRBJ2-7, with 12 bases that match TRBD2. V lost 1 base and J lost 4; bases outside the gene matches: 8. The CDR3 is made up of 17 amino acids. Germline CDR1 reads LNHNV; CDR2 reads YYDKDF (reference sequence). The CDR3, as DNA: TGTGCCACCAGCAGAGTGGCTAGCGGGAGGGCCTTATACGAGCAGTACTTC. Translating it yields CATSRVASGRALYEQYF.

The V gene is TRBV4-2, the J gene TRBJ1-5, with a possible D match to TRBD1 (5 bases). The V end was cut by 1 base, the J end by 4 bases, with 8 bases between. Germline lookup yields CDR1 LGHNA and CDR2 YNFKEQ. The CDR3 runs 14 residues. The CDR3 coding sequence is TGTGCCAGCAGCCAAGGACAGAGGAATCAGCCCCAGCATTTT. It specifies CASSQGQRNQPQHF.

The rearrangement uses TRBV7-2 and TRBJ1-1; weak D call: TRBD1 (5 bases). Trimming left V 2 bases short and J 5 bases short, with 21 bases between. The germline V gene encodes CDR1 SGHTA and CDR2 FQGNSA. The CDR3 has 17 amino acids. The CDR3 region is CASSLNGAGRGRTEAFF. The CDR3 DNA sequence: TGTGCCAGCAGCTTAAATGGTGCGGGGAGGGGTCGGACTGAAGCTTTCTTT. Combining the CDR3 with reference TRBV7-2 and TRBJ1-1 gives the whole variable domain GAGVSQSPSNKVTEKGKDVELRCDPISGHTALYWYRQSLGQGLEFLIYFQGNSAPDKSGLPSDRFSAERTGGSVSTLTIQRTQQEDSAVYLCASSLNGAGRGRTEAFFGQGTRLTVV.

In DNA form, the CDR3 reads TGTGCCAGTAGTAGTCAGGGGGTTAGGGAGACCCAGTACTTC. This sequence encodes CASSSQGVRETQYF. The chain employs TRBV19 and TRBJ2-5, with 7 bases identical to TRBD1. Germline V lookup: CDR1 LNHDA, CDR2 SQIVND (reference sequence). The CDR3 sequence is 14 residues long. V gave up 4 bases and J gave up 5 bases; unmatched junction bases: 7.

The chain recombines TRBV19 with TRBJ1-5; D gene uncertain. Trimming removed 4 bases at V and 4 bases at J, with 5 bases between. Per the germline V gene, CDR1 is LNHDA and CDR2 is SQIVND (reference sequence). The CDR3 extends over 12 amino acids. Here the CDR3 DNA reads TGTGCCAGTAGTACAAATAATCAGCCCCAGCATTTT. It yields the protein CASSTNNQPQHF.

The chain carries TRBV30 and TRBJ1-2, with TRBD1 matching 10 bases. The V gene's germline CDR1 is GTSNPN and CDR2 SVGIG (reference sequence). V shed 1 base, J shed 8 bases, and the junction held 4 bases outside the gene matches. This CDR3 comprises 13 residues. The DNA of the CDR3 is TGTGCCTGGAGTGCGGGACAGGGGACCGGCTACACCTTC. This translates into CAWSAGQGTGYTF.

V usage is TRBV15 and J usage is TRBJ1-5; no clear D. Germline CDR1 LNHNV, CDR2 YYDKDF (reference sequence). The CDR3 is 13 residues long. Trimming removed 0 bases from V and 4 bases from J, with 4 bases in between. The CDR3 reads CATSRDLNQPQHF. In nucleotides, the CDR3 is TGTGCCACCAGCAGAGATCTAAATCAGCCCCAGCATTTT.

The chain links TRBV6-5 to TRBJ2-7; 7 nucleotides agree with TRBD2. This CDR3 is 16 amino acids long. After removal of 0 bases from V and 6 bases from J, the junction contained 11 bases not matched to a gene. Germline CDR1 and CDR2: MNHEY and SVGAGI. The CDR3 region has the DNA TGTGCCAGCAGTTACTCGGGGGGACTACTCTCCACCGAGCAGTACTTC. It codes for CASSYSGGLLSTEQYF.

This chain connects TRBV2 to TRBJ1-5; TRBD1 is a possible D gene (5 bases). This CDR3 has 16 amino acids. Germline values: CDR1 SNHLY, CDR2 FYNNEI. V gave up 1 base and J gave up 7 bases, with 17 bases separating them. The CDR3 coding sequence is TGTGCCAGCAGTGAAGAAGCCGGATCGCGGGGGCAGCCCCAGCATTTT. As protein: CASSEEAGSRGQPQHF.

The chain links TRBV15 to TRBJ2-3, with a possible D match to TRBD2 (6 bases). Trimming cost V 0 bases and J 2 bases, with 12 bases left between them. Per the germline V gene, CDR1 is LNHNV and CDR2 is YYDKDF (reference sequence). This CDR3 comprises 16 residues. The CDR3 reads CATSRELGTVTDTQYF. In DNA form, the CDR3 reads TGTGCCACCAGCAGAGAATTAGGGACTGTCACAGATACGCAGTATTTT.

This chain links TRBV4-3 with TRBJ1-4; D possibly corresponds to TRBD1 (6 bases). Germline lookup yields CDR1 LGHNA and CDR2 YSLEER. This CDR3 has 15 amino acids. V was trimmed by 5 bases and J by 2 bases, leaving 12 bases between them. The CDR3 loop is CASSAGVITNEKLFF. DNA for the CDR3: TGCGCCAGCAGCGCAGGGGTTATCACTAATGAAAAACTGTTTTTT.

This sequence joins TRBV18 and TRBJ1-1, with TRBD1 as a possible D gene (5 bases). CDR1 is KGHSH and CDR2 is LQKENI in the germline V gene. CDR3 length equals 12 residues. The V end was cut by 3 bases, the J end by 6 bases, with 8 bases between. The CDR3 here is CASSPGGAEAFF. The CDR3 bases are TGTGCCAGCTCACCGGGAGGGGCTGAAGCTTTCTTT.

This chain uses TRBV3-1 (or the pseudogene TRBV3-2) with TRBJ2-2; 8 positions match TRBD1. The CDR3 contains 14 residues. Germline CDR1 and CDR2: LGHDT and YNNKEL (reference sequence). The V and J ends lost 4 bases and 8 bases, in that order; junction bases with no gene match: 6. As DNA, the CDR3 is TGTGCCAGCAGCCTTCAGGGGGCTTCGGGGGAGCTGTTTTTT. Translation: CASSLQGASGELFF.

This clone was seen a single time. The chain employs TRBV14 and TRBJ2-5; TRBD2 matches at 8 bases. This CDR3 comprises 18 residues. Germline trimming cut 1 base from V and 4 bases from J; bases unmatched to any gene: 14. Germline V CDR1 and CDR2: SGHDN, FVKESK. CDR3 protein: CASSQAHLSGRWGETQYF. In nucleotides, the CDR3 is TGTGCCAGCAGCCAAGCGCATTTGAGCGGGAGATGGGGAGAGACCCAGTACTTC.

The chain couples TRBV25-1 to TRBJ1-1, with D hard to call. The germline V gene has CDR1 MGHDK and CDR2 SYGVNS. V gave up 3 bases and J gave up 13 bases, with 18 bases separating them. CDR3 size: 13 residues. The CDR3 sequence: CASSEPLTGYGFF. CDR3 bases: TGTGCCAGCAGTGAGCCCCTCACTGGTTATGGTTTCTTT.

The CDR3 DNA reads TGTGCCAGCAGCCAAGCTAGGTCTGCTGGAAACACCATATATTTT. Its protein product is CASSQARSAGNTIYF. The genes are TRBV3-1 (or the pseudogene TRBV3-2) and TRBJ1-3; D not resolved. This CDR3 region has 15 residues. V was cut by 1 base and J by 2 bases, with 9 bases left in between. Germline V gives CDR1 LGHDT, CDR2 YNNKEL (reference sequence).

This chain connects TRBV19 to TRBJ2-1, with TRBD2 matching 10 bases. The CDR3 covers 14 residues. V was clipped by 5 bases and J by 10 bases; unmatched bases: 8. Germline V gives CDR1 LNHDA, CDR2 SQIVND (reference sequence). Here the CDR3 DNA reads TGTGCCAGTAGTGCGACCTGGACTAGCGGAGAGCAGTTCTTC. Translating it yields CASSATWTSGEQFF.

This clone was found once. This chain connects TRBV19 to TRBJ1-1; 11 bases fit TRBD1. With V trimmed by 6 bases and J by 1 base, 13 bases remained unmatched. Germline-derived CDR1 and CDR2 are LNHDA and SQIVND (reference sequence). The CDR3 is made up of 18 amino acids. The CDR3 DNA is TGTGCCAGTAGGACCCCCGTCAGGGACAGGGGGTCGAACACTGAAGCTTTCTTT. It specifies CASRTPVRDRGSNTEAFF.

This rearrangement joins TRBV15 to TRBJ1-1, with 9 bases fitting TRBD1. CDR1 LNHNV and CDR2 YYDKDF come from the germline V gene (reference sequence). This CDR3 is 15 amino acids long. With V trimmed by 3 bases and J by 6 bases, 8 bases remained unmatched. The CDR3 bases are TGTGCCACCAGCAGGGGCACGGACAGGGGTTCTGAAGCTTTCTTT. Translation gives CATSRGTDRGSEAFF.

This chain uses TRBV2 with TRBJ1-2, with D unresolved. This CDR3 has 14 amino acids. Germline assignment: CDR1 SNHLY and CDR2 FYNNEI. The V gene lost 4 bases and the J gene lost 8 bases, with 17 bases spanning the gap. The CDR3 bases are TGTGCCAGCAGTGTTGGTCCGACCTCGGAGGGCTACACCTTC. Translation gives CASSVGPTSEGYTF. Using reference TRBV2 and TRBJ1-2 for the parts outside the CDR3, the full variable domain is EPEVTQTPSHQVTQMGQEVILRCVPISNHLYFYWYRQILGQKVEFLVSFYNNEISEKSEIFDDQFSVERPDGSNFTLKIRSTKLEDSAMYFCASSVGPTSEGYTFGSGTRLTVV.